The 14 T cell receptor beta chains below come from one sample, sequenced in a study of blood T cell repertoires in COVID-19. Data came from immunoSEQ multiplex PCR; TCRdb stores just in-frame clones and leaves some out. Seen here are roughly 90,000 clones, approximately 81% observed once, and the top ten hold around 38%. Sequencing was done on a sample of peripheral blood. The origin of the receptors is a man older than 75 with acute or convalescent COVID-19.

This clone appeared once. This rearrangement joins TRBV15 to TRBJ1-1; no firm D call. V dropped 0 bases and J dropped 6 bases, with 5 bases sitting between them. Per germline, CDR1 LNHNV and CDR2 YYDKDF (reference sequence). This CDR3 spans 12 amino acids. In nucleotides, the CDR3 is TGTGCCACCAGCAGAGATTATCCTGAAGCTTTCTTT. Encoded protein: CATSRDYPEAFF.

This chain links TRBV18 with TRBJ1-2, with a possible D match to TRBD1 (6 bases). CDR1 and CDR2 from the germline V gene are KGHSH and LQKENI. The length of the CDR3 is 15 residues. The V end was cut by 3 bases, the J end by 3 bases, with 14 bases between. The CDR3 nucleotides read TGTGCCAGCTCACCGGACAGAGGCGTCTACTATGGCTACACCTTC. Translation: CASSPDRGVYYGYTF.

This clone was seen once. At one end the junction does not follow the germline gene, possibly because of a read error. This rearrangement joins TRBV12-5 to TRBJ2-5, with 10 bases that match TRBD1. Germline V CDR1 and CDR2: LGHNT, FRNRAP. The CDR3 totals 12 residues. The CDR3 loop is CASGWDRGPQHF. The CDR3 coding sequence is TGTGCTAGTGGTTGGGACAGGGGCCCTCAACACTTC.

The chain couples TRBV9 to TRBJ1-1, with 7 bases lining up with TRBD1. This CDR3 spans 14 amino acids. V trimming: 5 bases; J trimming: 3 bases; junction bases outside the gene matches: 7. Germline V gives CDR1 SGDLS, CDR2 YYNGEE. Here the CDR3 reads CASRRATGDTEAFF. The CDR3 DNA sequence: TGTGCCAGCAGAAGGGCAACAGGGGACACTGAAGCTTTCTTT.

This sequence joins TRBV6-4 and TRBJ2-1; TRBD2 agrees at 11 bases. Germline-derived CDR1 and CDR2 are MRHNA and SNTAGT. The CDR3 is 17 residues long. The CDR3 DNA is TGTGAGCTGCGGGTGCGGACTAGCGGGCGATCCTACAATGAGCAGTTCTTC. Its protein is CELRVRTSGRSYNEQFF.

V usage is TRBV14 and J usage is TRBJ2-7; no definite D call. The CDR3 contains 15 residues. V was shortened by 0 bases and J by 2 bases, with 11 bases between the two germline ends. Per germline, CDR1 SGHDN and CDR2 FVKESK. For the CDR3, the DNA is TGTGCCAGCAGCCAAGAAACATTAAGTACCTACGAGCAGTACTTC. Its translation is CASSQETLSTYEQYF.

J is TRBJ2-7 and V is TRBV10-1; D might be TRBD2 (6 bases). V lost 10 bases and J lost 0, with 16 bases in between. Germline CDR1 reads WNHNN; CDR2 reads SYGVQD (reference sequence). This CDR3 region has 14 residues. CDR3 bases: TGCGCCACCCTCGGGACTCCCTCCTCCTACGAGCAGTACTTC. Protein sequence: CATLGTPSSYEQYF.

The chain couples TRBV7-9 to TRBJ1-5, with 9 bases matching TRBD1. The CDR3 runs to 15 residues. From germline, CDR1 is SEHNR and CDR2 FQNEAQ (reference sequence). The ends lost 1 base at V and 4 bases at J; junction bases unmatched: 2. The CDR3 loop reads CASSLGDRENQPQHF. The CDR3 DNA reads TGTGCCAGCAGCTTAGGGGACAGGGAAAATCAGCCCCAGCATTTT.

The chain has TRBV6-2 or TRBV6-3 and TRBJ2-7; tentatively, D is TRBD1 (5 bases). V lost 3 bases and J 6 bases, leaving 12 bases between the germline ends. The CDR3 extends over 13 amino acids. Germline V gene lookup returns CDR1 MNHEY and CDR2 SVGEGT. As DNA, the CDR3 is TGTGCCAGCAGTTATGGCAACCAGGGCGAGCAGTACTTC. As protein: CASSYGNQGEQYF.

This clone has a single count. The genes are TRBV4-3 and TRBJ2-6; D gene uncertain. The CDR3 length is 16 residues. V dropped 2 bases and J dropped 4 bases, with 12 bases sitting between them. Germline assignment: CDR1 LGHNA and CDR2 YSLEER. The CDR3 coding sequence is TGCGCCAGCAGCCAATCTACAGACGCGGGGGCCAACGTCCTGACTTTC. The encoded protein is CASSQSTDAGANVLTF.

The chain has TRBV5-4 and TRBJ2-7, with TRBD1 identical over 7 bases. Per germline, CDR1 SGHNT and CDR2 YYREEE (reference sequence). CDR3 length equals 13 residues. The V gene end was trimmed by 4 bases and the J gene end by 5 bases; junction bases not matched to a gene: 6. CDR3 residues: CASSQGQRNEQYF. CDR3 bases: TGTGCCAGCAGCCAGGGACAGAGGAACGAGCAGTACTTC. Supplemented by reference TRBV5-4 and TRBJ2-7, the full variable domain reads ETGVTQSPTHLIKTRGQQVTLRCSSQSGHNTVSWYQQALGQGPQFIFQYYREEENGRGNFPPRFSGLQFPNYSSELNVNALELDDSALYLCASSQGQRNEQYFGPGTRLTVT.

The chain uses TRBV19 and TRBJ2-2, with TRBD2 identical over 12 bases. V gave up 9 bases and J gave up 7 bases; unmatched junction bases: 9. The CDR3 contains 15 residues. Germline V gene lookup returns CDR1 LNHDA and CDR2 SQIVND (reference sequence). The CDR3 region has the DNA TGTGCCAGCACCCGACTAGCGGGAGCTATCGGGGAGCTGTTTTTT. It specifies CASTRLAGAIGELFF.

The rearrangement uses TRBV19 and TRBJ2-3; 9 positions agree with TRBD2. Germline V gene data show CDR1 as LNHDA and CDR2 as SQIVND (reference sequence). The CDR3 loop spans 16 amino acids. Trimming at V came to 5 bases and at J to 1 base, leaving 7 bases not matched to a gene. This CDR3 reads CASSLLWTSGTDTQYF. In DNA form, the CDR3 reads TGTGCCAGTAGTCTCTTGTGGACTAGCGGCACAGATACGCAGTATTTT.

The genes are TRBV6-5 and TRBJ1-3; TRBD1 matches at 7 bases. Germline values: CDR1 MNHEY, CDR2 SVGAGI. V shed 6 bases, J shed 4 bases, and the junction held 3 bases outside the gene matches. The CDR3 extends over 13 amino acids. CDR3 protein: CASRTGSGNTIYF. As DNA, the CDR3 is TGTGCCAGCAGGACAGGGTCCGGAAACACCATATATTTT.